This is a list of T cell receptor beta chains from one sample in a study of graft-versus-host responses after intestinal transplantation. Data came from immunoSEQ multiplex PCR; TCRdb stores just in-frame clones and leaves some out. The data show around 37,000 clones, with around 87% seen just once and under 20% held by the top ten. The sample here was ileum tissue, taken approximately 210 days after intestinal transplant. These receptor sequences come from a human patient who received an intestinal transplant, so some T cells may come from the graft donor. Each CDR3 is given with its conserved first and last residue. Fields, in order: clone size, J gene, V gene, D gene, CDR3 DNA, CDR3 protein. D genes are given only for firm matches. Not all rows give a size; the values are once, few, many and, for expanded clones, a class.

NA,TRBJ1-1,TRBV9,NA,TGTGCCAGCAAGAACAGCCATAACACTGAAGCTTTCTTT,CASKNSHNTEAFF
NA,TRBJ2-1,TRBV5-1,NA,TGCGCCAGCAGCTCGACCTACGGGAATGAGCAGTTCTTC,CASSSTYGNEQFF
once,TRBJ2-7,TRBV27,NA,TGTGCCAGCAGTTTATTTGGACCCTACGAGCAGTACTTC,CASSLFGPYEQYF
once,TRBJ1-1,TRBV9,NA,TGTGCCAGCATGCGAGGTGGGGTGAACACTGAAGCTTTCTTT,CASMRGGVNTEAFF
NA,TRBJ2-7,TRBV2,TRBD1,TGTGCCACCTATACGCCGGGACAGATCATCCCCTACGAGCAGTACTTC,CATYTPGQIIPYEQYF
NA,TRBJ1-1,TRBV18,TRBD1,TGTGCCAGCTCACCATTGGGACAGGGCGATGAAGCTTTCTTT,CASSPLGQGDEAFF
NA,TRBJ1-2,TRBV21-1,NA,TGTGCCAGCAGCAGTGCACCTCCGGGACAAGTCAAGGTCATTGGCTACACCTTC,CASSSAPPGQVKVIGYTF
NA,TRBJ2-3,TRBV6-1,TRBD2,TGTGCCAGCAGTGAATCTCGCGGACTAGCGGCTTACTCCACAGATACGCAGTATTTT,CASSESRGLAAYSTDTQYF
NA,TRBJ1-1,TRBV7-9,NA,TGTGCCAGCAGCCAAATTTCAGGGAGAGGGACTGAAGCTTTCTTT,CASSQISGRGTEAFF
few,TRBJ1-2,TRBV2,NA,TGTGCCAGCAGGGCCCGAAGGGCGGGCTATGGCTACACCTTC,CASRARRAGYGYTF
NA,TRBJ2-5,TRBV18,TRBD2,TGTGCCAGCTCAGAGGGCGGGAGCAAGACCCAGTACTTC,CASSEGGSKTQYF
once,TRBJ2-1,TRBV5-1,NA,TGCGCCAGCAGCCCAGAGATGGTCGCCTACAATGAGCAGTTCTTC,CASSPEMVAYNEQFF
NA,TRBJ2-3,TRBV28,NA,TGTGCCAGCAGTTTGTGGACAGAAACCACAGATACGCAGTATTTT,CASSLWTETTDTQYF
NA,TRBJ2-7,TRBV29-1,NA,TGCAGCGTTTCCACCGGGACATTTTTATACGAGCAGTACTTC,CSVSTGTFLYEQYF
NA,TRBJ2-7,TRBV30,NA,TGTGCCTGGGCCGAAAACGAGCAGTACTTC,CAWAENEQYF
NA,TRBJ2-6,TRBV9,NA,TGTGCCAGCAGCGGGACAGATGGGGCCAACGTCCTGACTTTC,CASSGTDGANVLTF
NA,TRBJ2-1,TRBV7-2,TRBD2,TGTGCCAGCAGCCCGGGACTAGCTTACAATGAGCAGTTCTTC,CASSPGLAYNEQFF
NA,TRBJ2-5,TRBV6-1,NA,TGTGCCACTAAATATAGGGGGCAAGAGACCCAGTACTTC,CATKYRGQETQYF
NA,TRBJ2-2,TRBV10-1,TRBD2,TGCGCCAGCAGTGAGTCGTCCGGACTAGCGTCGGGTGGGGAGCTGTTTTTT,CASSESSGLASGGELFF
NA,TRBJ1-5,TRBV25-1,NA,TGTGCCAGCAGTGAATGGGGTGCCGGACCCCGAAACGATCAGCCCCAGCATTTT,CASSEWGAGPRNDQPQHF
few,TRBJ1-3,TRBV9,NA,TGTGCCAGCAGCGTAGTGGATGGGCTAGGTGGAAACACCATATATTTT,CASSVVDGLGGNTIYF
few,TRBJ1-1,TRBV7-8,NA,TGTGCCAGCAGCTTAGCGGCAGTCATGAACACTGAAGCTTTCTTT,CASSLAAVMNTEAFF
NA,TRBJ1-4,TRBV2,TRBD1,TGTGCCAGCAGCCCCGGACAGGGCCATAATGAAAAACTGTTTTTT,CASSPGQGHNEKLFF
once,TRBJ1-2,TRBV5-4,TRBD1,TGTGCCAGCAGTCCCGGACAGGGTAACTATGGCTACACCTTC,CASSPGQGNYGYTF
NA,TRBJ2-7,TRBV6-1,NA,TGTGCCAGCGGTAAGACTGACCTCAGGGCGCTCGAGCAGTACTTC,CASGKTDLRALEQYF
NA,TRBJ1-1,TRBV7-9,NA,TGTGCCAGCAGCAAACGTCGTCGGAGTGAAGCTTTCTTT,CASSKRRRSEAFF
NA,TRBJ1-1,TRBV5-1,NA,TGCGCCAGCAGTTTCTATCAACAGGGCGGCACTGAAGCTTTCTTT,CASSFYQQGGTEAFF
NA,TRBJ2-2,TRBV18,NA,TGTGCCACCCGGGGCAGCGAAACTACCGGGGAGCTGTTTTTT,CATRGSETTGELFF
NA,TRBJ2-1,TRBV9,TRBD2,TGTGCCAGCAGCGGGCGTTTAGCGGGAGGGCCCCTTGAGCAGTTCTTC,CASSGRLAGGPLEQFF
NA,TRBJ2-2,TRBV28,NA,TGTGCCAGCAGTTGGAACTACGCGAACACCGGGGAGCTGTTTTTT,CASSWNYANTGELFF
NA,TRBJ2-7,TRBV19,NA,TGTGCCAGTAGTATAGGGTACGAGCAGTACTTC,CASSIGYEQYF
NA,TRBJ1-1,TRBV11-1,TRBD1,TGTGCCAGCAGCTTTGCGGGACAGTCGACTGAAGCTTTCTTT,CASSFAGQSTEAFF
NA,TRBJ2-2,TRBV10-3,NA,TGTGCCATCCGGGCAAGGGGGGACACCGGGGAGCTGTTTTTT,CAIRARGDTGELFF
NA,TRBJ2-7,TRBV2,TRBD2,TGTGCCAGCACCCGACTAGCGGGAGGGTTCTACGAGCAGTACTTC,CASTRLAGGFYEQYF
NA,TRBJ2-3,TRBV4-1,NA,TGCGCCAGCAGCGTGGGTCCCCGCACAGATACGCAGTATTTT,CASSVGPRTDTQYF
NA,TRBJ2-3,TRBV18,NA,TGTGCCAGCTCACCCCCCTCAGGGGAAGATACGCAGTATTTT,CASSPPSGEDTQYF
NA,TRBJ1-6,TRBV5-6,TRBD1,TGTGCCAGCAGCTGGACAGGGGGAGGGTCACCCCTCCACTTT,CASSWTGGGSPLHF
NA,TRBJ2-7,TRBV9,NA,TGTGCCAGCAGCGTGCTCCAATCGGGGGAGCAGTACTTC,CASSVLQSGEQYF
NA,TRBJ2-7,TRBV4-1,NA,TGCGCCAGCAGCCAACAACTGGGACTTCGCTCCTACGAGCAGTACTTC,CASSQQLGLRSYEQYF
NA,TRBJ2-1,TRBV5-1,TRBD1,TGCGCCAGCACCTCCGGGACAGGTGTGAATGAGCAGTTCTTC,CASTSGTGVNEQFF
NA,TRBJ1-5,TRBV2,TRBD1,TGTGCCAGCTCGCCGGGACAGACCGTTCTGCGGCCCCAGCATTTT,CASSPGQTVLRPQHF
NA,TRBJ2-2,TRBV5-4,NA,TGTGCCGCAGGAGCCCAAAATACCGGGGAGCTGTTTTTT,CAAGAQNTGELFF
few,TRBJ2-7,TRBV5-1,NA,TGCGCCAGCAGCTTGCCTGGGACAGCGGGGGAGCAGTACTTC,CASSLPGTAGEQYF
NA,TRBJ2-1,TRBV19,TRBD1,TGTGCCAGTAGTATCCCATTCCCTCGTATAGTTGGACAGGGTCCCTACAATGAGCAGTTCTTC,CASSIPFPRIVGQGPYNEQFF
NA,TRBJ2-7,TRBV6-6,TRBD1,TGTGCCAGCAGTTCCCCGGGACAGGGCTACGAGCAGTACTTC,CASSSPGQGYEQYF